The TCR beta chain described here comes from a study of tumor and adjacent non-tumor tissue in lung cancer. Trimming left V 7 bases short and J 2 bases short, with 9 bases between. The CDR3 spans 13 residues. Germline V lookup: CDR1 SQVTM, CDR2 ANQGSEA. The library came from three nested PCR rounds adapted from ARM-PCR protocols. TCRdb used MiXCR to reprocess the multiplex PCR reads, holding one entry per CDR3 protein. Here the sample spans under 150,000 distinct CDR3 sequences, approximately 66% being singletons. This sample's RNA came from whole unsorted tissue. This TCR was sampled from a man between 60 and 70 years old with small cell lung cancer. The genes are TRBV29-1 and TRBJ2-6, with D perhaps TRBD1 (5 bases). Material: lung tumor tissue. CDR3 residues: CSATDTGANVLTF. As DNA, the CDR3 is TGCAGCGCGACAGATACTGGGGCCAACGTCCTGACTTTC.